This T cell receptor beta chain comes out of a study of technical replicates of blood from several donors. Germline CDR1 is MNHNS and CDR2 is SASEGT. The ends lost 5 bases at V and 6 bases at J; junction bases unmatched: 6. The CDR3 is 14 amino acids. Only in-frame clones appear in the TCRdb table, and some are missing; sequencing was by immunoSEQ multiplex PCR. The repertoire has about 88,000 clones, about 90% of them found once; the top ten carry about 0.24%. This receptor was identified in a human donor in good health. J is TRBJ1-4 and V is TRBV6-1, with 7 bases aligning to TRBD1. The sequencing input was T cells isolated from PBMCs. CDR3: CASSPGTEYEKLFF. CDR3 bases: TGTGCCAGCAGTCCGGGGACAGAATATGAAAAACTGTTTTTT.